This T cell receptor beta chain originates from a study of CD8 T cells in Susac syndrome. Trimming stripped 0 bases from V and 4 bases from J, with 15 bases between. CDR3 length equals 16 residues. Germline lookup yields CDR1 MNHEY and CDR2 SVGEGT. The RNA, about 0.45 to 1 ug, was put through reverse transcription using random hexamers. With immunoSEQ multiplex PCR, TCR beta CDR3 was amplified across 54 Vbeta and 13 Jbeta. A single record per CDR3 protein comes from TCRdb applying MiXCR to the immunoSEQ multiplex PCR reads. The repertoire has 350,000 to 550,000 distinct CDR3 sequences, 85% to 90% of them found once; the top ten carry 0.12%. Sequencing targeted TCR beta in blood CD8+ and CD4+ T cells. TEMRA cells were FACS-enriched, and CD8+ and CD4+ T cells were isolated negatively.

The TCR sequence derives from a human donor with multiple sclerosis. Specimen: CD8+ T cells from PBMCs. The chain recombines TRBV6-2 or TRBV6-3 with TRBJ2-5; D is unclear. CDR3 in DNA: TGTGCCAGCAGTTACTCGGTCGGGTTGTCAGCAGAGACCCAGTACTTC. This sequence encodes CASSYSVGLSAETQYF.